The 10 T cell receptor beta chains below come from one sample, sequenced in a study of shared clonotypes between healthy human individuals. TCRdb's table, derived via immunoSEQ multiplex PCR, lists solely in-frame clones and lacks some. This sample has over 2,000,000 clones, with 85% to 95% found just once. CD45RO-negative, CCR7-selected cells formed the naive CD8 fraction, which excluded terminally differentiated effector memory CD45RA+ cells. Sequences were obtained from naive CD8+ T cells from PBMCs. The receptor set was obtained from a man younger than 35 in good health. Some clones in this sample may be carry-over from other donors' samples.

The chain carries TRBV1 and TRBJ2-1; the table's D call of TRBD2 was not tested on the DNA. TRBV1 is termed a pseudogene. The CDR3 has 16 amino acids. The CDR3 DNA reads as TGCACCAGCAGCCCCTGGACTAGCGGGGACTACAATGAGCAGTTCTTC. Translated, it gives CTSSPWTSGDYNEQFF.

DNA of the CDR3: TGTGCCAGCAGCCCGCCGGGCTATCCCCGCTACGAGCAGTACTTC. It codes for CASSPPGYPRYEQYF. The V call is TRBV5-6, the J call TRBJ2-7; D gene ambiguous. CDR1 and CDR2 (germline): SGHDT, YYEEEE. The V end lost 4 bases, the J end lost 3 bases, and 17 bases lay between the germline ends. The CDR3 covers 15 residues.

DNA of the CDR3: TGTGCCAGCAGTGACGGGACTCTCTATGGCTACACCTTC. Its translation: CASSDGTLYGYTF. The chain links TRBV6-1 to TRBJ1-2, with a weak D call TRBD1 (5 bases). Trimming shortened V by 3 bases and J by 4 bases, and 9 bases separated the two germline ends. The CDR3 is 13 residues long. From germline, CDR1 is MNHNS and CDR2 SASEGT.

V gene TRBV7-7 combines with J gene TRBJ2-1; 8 bases line up with TRBD1. V shed 2 bases and J 8 bases; nucleotides not matched to a gene: 5. Germline V gene data show CDR1 as SSHAT and CDR2 as FNYEAQ (reference sequence). The CDR3 extends over 14 amino acids. DNA of the CDR3: TGTGCCAGCAGCTTACACGAGGACAGGGATGAGCAGTTCTTC. This translates into CASSLHEDRDEQFF.

As regards this clone: The same CDR3 also results from other DNA sequences found in this sample. The V gene is TRBV28, the J gene TRBJ1-1; TRBD1 might be the D (5 bases). The V gene lost 3 bases and the J gene lost 4 bases, with 6 bases spanning the gap. The germline V gene encodes CDR1 MDHEN and CDR2 SYDVKM. This CDR3 is 12 amino acids long. The DNA of the CDR3 is TGTGCCAGCAGTTTTCAGGGCACTGAAGCTTTCTTT. It yields the protein CASSFQGTEAFF.

This clone was detected once. The chain joins TRBV14 to TRBJ1-1, with D unclear. This CDR3 comprises 13 residues. Germline V gene data show CDR1 as SGHDN and CDR2 as FVKESK. Deletions cut 0 bases from V and 8 bases from J, with 10 bases between. The CDR3: CASSQDSDVEAFF. The DNA for the CDR3 is TGTGCCAGCAGCCAAGATAGCGACGTGGAAGCTTTCTTT.

The chain joins TRBV5-1 to TRBJ1-1; D call uncertain. Trimming took 3 bases from V and 1 from J, leaving 13 bases between them. There are 15 residues in the CDR3. The germline gives CDR1 SGHRS, CDR2 YFSETQ. CDR3 DNA: TGCGCCAGCAGCTCTTTCTCACCACGGAACACTGAAGCTTTCTTT. Residues: CASSSFSPRNTEAFF.

This clone was detected a few times. The V gene is TRBV19, the J gene TRBJ1-5; 8 nucleotides match TRBD1. V lost 7 bases, J lost 9 bases, and 11 bases stayed unmatched. CDR3 length equals 14 residues. The germline V gene has CDR1 LNHDA and CDR2 SQIVND (reference sequence). CDR3 bases: TGTGCCAGTAATACCGGGACAGGCCCGGGGCCCCAGCATTTT. This gives the protein CASNTGTGPGPQHF.

The chain has TRBV9 and TRBJ2-7, with unresolved D. The CDR3 contains 14 residues. Between the trimmed V and J ends, which lost 4 bases and 2 bases, there was a span of 13 bases. CDR1 SGDLS and CDR2 YYNGEE come from the germline V gene. CDR3 sequence: CASSPQASAYEQYF. The CDR3, as DNA: TGTGCCAGCAGCCCCCAGGCCAGCGCCTACGAGCAGTACTTC.

As to this clone: Being one base from a much bigger clone, this may be a read error. This same CDR3 is encoded by further DNA sequences in the sample. V is TRBV7-3 and J is TRBJ2-2; D is perhaps TRBD1 or TRBD2 (5 bases each). CDR1 and CDR2 from the germline V gene are SGHTA and FQGTGA. V lost 2 bases to trimming and J lost 1 base, with 5 bases between them. The CDR3 extends over 14 amino acids. CDR3 protein: CASSLGGNTGELFF. Written as DNA, the CDR3 is TGTGCCAGCAGCTTAGGGGGGAACACCGGGGAGCTGTTTTTT.